This TCR beta chain was sequenced in a study of blood T cell repertoires in COVID-19. Turning to the study itself: There were acute and convalescent COVID-19 samples, and they came from the United States, Italy and Spain.

Profiling relied on immunoSEQ multiplex PCR, and the TCRdb table lists in-frame clones only, not all of them. The table includes fewer than 300,000 clones, 90% to 95% detected once. With respect to this clone: The DNA is left out, because the CDR3 cannot be placed on it with certainty; the CDR3 is given as TCRdb lists it.

Termini included, the CDR3 measures 18 amino acids. This TCR was sampled from a woman in her thirties with COVID-19, enrolled during active disease. The rearrangement links TRBV21-1 to TRBJ1-5; TRBD1, the table's D call, lacks a check against the DNA. TRBV21-1 is termed a pseudogene. Sequencing was carried out using peripheral blood. The CDR3 loop reads CASSKVGQGARVHQPQHF.